This T cell receptor (beta chain) was captured by sequencing in a study of T cell repertoires in cytomegalovirus infection. Unmatched junction bases numbered 15, after V lost 5 bases and J lost 10 bases. Germline assignment: CDR1 SGHAT and CDR2 FQNNGV. CDR3 length: 16 residues. Each CDR3 protein gets one entry after TCRdb re-called the reads with MiXCR. The table includes 40,000 to 60,000 distinct CDR3 sequences, 20% to 25% detected once. Concerning this clonotype itself: The antigen is not known.

The material sequenced was CD8+ T cells from cultured PBMCs, taken from culture after CMV antigen stimulation. J is TRBJ2-3 and V is TRBV11-2, with 10 nucleotides matching TRBD2. The TCR originated in a human donor in good health (CMV status not recorded). Some clones in this sample may be carry-over from other donors' samples. CDR3 loop: CASSPKTSGDTPAQYF. The DNA for the CDR3 is TGTGCCAGCAGCCCAAAAACTAGCGGGGACACCCCCGCGCAGTATTTT.